This TCR beta chain was identified in a study of CD8 T cells in ankylosing spondylitis. General observations from the study: Among TCR beta sequences, a motif of 7 to 9 highly homologous variants appeared characteristic of ankylosing spondylitis blood. It was reported that disease-linked clones were significantly enriched in matched ankylosing spondylitis synovial fluid.

Generation of TCR beta libraries employed quantitative 5'-RACE incorporating molecular barcodes. One entry per CDR3 protein, called by TCRdb with MiXCR from the 5' RACE reads. The table lists 290,000 or so distinct CDR3 sequences, around 20% of them singletons. The V end lost 6 bases, the J end lost 2 bases, and 23 bases lay between the germline ends. The CDR3 is 16 amino acids. In germline, CDR1 is DFQATT, CDR2 SNEGSKA (reference sequence). This clonotype has only a few counts. Antigen: not known. The sequencing input was blood, either unsorted or a sorted T cell fraction (not recorded which). The sequence was collected from a female donor with ankylosing spondylitis or in good health (not recorded which). This chain uses TRBV20-1 with TRBJ2-7; tentatively, D is TRBD1 or TRBD2 (5 bases each). The CDR3 sequence is CSAGDVAQKGPYEQYF. In DNA form, the CDR3 reads TGCAGTGCGGGGGACGTCGCGCAAAAAGGTCCCTACGAGCAGTACTTC.